The 17 T cell receptor beta chains listed next were all sequenced from one sample in a study of blood T cell repertoires in COVID-19. Profiling relied on immunoSEQ multiplex PCR, and the TCRdb table lists in-frame clones only, not all of them. The sample lists 250,000 to 350,000 clones, around 87% occurring once. The sample comprised peripheral blood. The receptor set was obtained from a woman in her forties or fifties who had recovered from COVID-19.

V and J are TRBV10-3 and TRBJ2-5; tentatively, D is TRBD1 (6 bases). Germline assignment: CDR1 ENHRY and CDR2 SYGVKD. This CDR3 has 12 residues. V was shortened by 2 bases and J by 5 bases, with 6 bases between the two germline ends. CDR3 protein: CAISEQGETQYF. DNA for the CDR3: TGTGCCATCAGTGAGCAGGGGGAGACCCAGTACTTC.

The chain carries TRBV29-1 and TRBJ1-1; perhaps TRBD1 as D (5 bases). Between the trimmed V and J ends, which lost 4 bases and 9 bases, there was a span of 12 bases. CDR3 length: 11 residues. From germline, CDR1 is SQVTM and CDR2 ANQGSEA. CDR3 DNA sequence: TGCAGCGTTGCCCTAGGGGAAAAAGCTTTCTTT. It is translated as CSVALGEKAFF.

The V gene is TRBV11-2, the J gene TRBJ1-5; D may be TRBD1 (6 bases). CDR1 is SGHAT and CDR2 is FQNNGV in the germline V gene. CDR3 length: 14 residues. The V and J ends lost 5 bases and 3 bases respectively, with 11 bases between them. CDR3 bases: TGTGCCAGCAGCCTGGACAGCCTCAATCAGCCCCAGCATTTT. This gives the protein CASSLDSLNQPQHF.

The chain couples TRBV7-9 to TRBJ2-1; possible D gene TRBD2, 6 bases. Trimming removed 3 bases at V and 3 bases at J, with 6 bases between. The CDR3 sequence is 13 residues long. Germline loops: CDR1 SEHNR, CDR2 FQNEAQ (reference sequence). CDR3 residues: CASSFSGYNEQFF. CDR3 DNA: TGTGCCAGCAGCTTTAGCGGCTACAATGAGCAGTTCTTC.

The CDR3 sequence: CASLAGDYTDTQYF. DNA of the CDR3: TGTGCCAGCTTAGCGGGAGACTACACAGATACGCAGTATTTT. The chain combines TRBV28 with TRBJ2-3; 9 positions match TRBD2. V was clipped by 8 bases and J by 2 bases; unmatched bases: 5. Germline CDR1 is MDHEN and CDR2 is SYDVKM. The CDR3 totals 14 residues.

This clone occurred once. The rearrangement uses TRBV30 and TRBJ1-2; D is perhaps TRBD1 (5 bases). Germline CDR1 GTSNPN, CDR2 SVGIG (reference sequence). The CDR3 spans 14 residues. V lost 5 bases to trimming and J lost 7 bases, with 20 bases between them. The CDR3: CAWGRDLAVGGYTF. The CDR3, as DNA: TGTGCCTGGGGCCGGGACTTGGCTGTGGGTGGCTACACCTTC. The full variable domain, completed using reference TRBV30 and TRBJ1-2, is SQTIHQWPATLVQPVGSPLSLECTVEGTSNPNLYWYRQAAGRGLQLLFYSVGIGQISSEVPQNLSASRPQDRQFILSSKKLLLSDSGFYLCAWGRDLAVGGYTFGSGTRLTVV.

This rearrangement joins TRBV6-5 to TRBJ1-2, with 7 bases matching TRBD1. Germline V CDR1 and CDR2: MNHEY, SVGAGI. The CDR3 runs 15 residues. The V gene end was trimmed by 4 bases and the J gene end by 0 bases; junction bases not matched to a gene: 5. For the CDR3, the DNA is TGTGCCAGCAGTTCCACGGGGACAGCTAACTATGGCTACACCTTC. The encoded protein is CASSSTGTANYGYTF.

V usage is TRBV5-1 and J usage is TRBJ2-7; D possibly corresponds to TRBD2 (5 bases). The CDR3 sequence is 14 residues long. Germline-derived CDR1 and CDR2 are SGHRS and YFSETQ. Between the trimmed V and J ends, which lost 3 bases and 5 bases, there was a span of 15 bases. CDR3 in DNA: TGCGCCAGCAGCTCTCTCGGACTGGGGAACGAGCAGTACTTC. This encodes CASSSLGLGNEQYF.

The rearrangement uses TRBV10-3 and TRBJ2-5, with TRBD2 matching 7 bases. V gave up 3 bases and J gave up 3 bases; unmatched junction bases: 7. Germline lookup yields CDR1 ENHRY and CDR2 SYGVKD. The length of the CDR3 is 15 residues. The CDR3 DNA reads as TGTGCCATCAGTGATGTCGGGGGGTCGGAAGAGACCCAGTACTTC. It specifies CAISDVGGSEETQYF.

The gene calls are TRBV7-9 and TRBJ2-1; 15 positions agree with TRBD2. CDR1 is SEHNR, CDR2 FQNEAQ, per germline (reference sequence). The CDR3 length is 16 residues. V shed 4 bases, J shed 7 bases, and the junction held 5 bases outside the gene matches. CDR3 coding DNA: TGTGCCAGCAGCTCAGGACTAGCGGGGGGGTTTAATGAGCAGTTCTTC. It yields the protein CASSSGLAGGFNEQFF. The full variable domain, its missing parts supplied by reference TRBV7-9 and TRBJ2-1, is DTGVSQNPRHKITKRGQNVTFRCDPISEHNRLYWYRQTLGQGPEFLTYFQNEAQLEKSRLLSDRFSAERPKGSFSTLEIQRTEQGDSAMYLCASSSGLAGGFNEQFFGPGTRLTVL.

Only one count was recorded for this clone. J is TRBJ1-1 and V is TRBV4-3; 10 bases agree with TRBD1. Germline V gives CDR1 LGHNA, CDR2 YSLEER. The CDR3 consists of 16 residues. Germline trimming cut 1 base from V and 3 bases from J; bases unmatched to any gene: 5. CDR3 sequence: CASSQGPGQGDTEAFF. The CDR3 bases are TGCGCCAGCAGCCAAGGACCCGGACAGGGGGACACTGAAGCTTTCTTT.

This chain links TRBV15 with TRBJ2-1; TRBD2 matches 9 bases. The CDR3 has 12 residues. J was trimmed by 13 bases and V by 1 base; bases with no gene match: 2. Germline loops: CDR1 LNHNV, CDR2 YYDKDF (reference sequence). The CDR3 protein is CATSRVSGRQFF. CDR3 sequence (DNA): TGTGCCACCAGCAGAGTTAGCGGGAGACAGTTCTTC.

The chain joins TRBV30 to TRBJ2-1; 13 bases align to TRBD2. The V gene's germline CDR1 is GTSNPN and CDR2 SVGIG (reference sequence). The CDR3 is 14 residues long. Trimming cost V 7 bases and J 4 bases; bases outside gene matches: 4. The DNA of the CDR3 is TGTGCCTCGAGACTAGCGGGAGGATACAATGAGCAGTTCTTC. Amino acids: CASRLAGGYNEQFF.

The gene calls are TRBV11-3 and TRBJ1-2; the match to TRBD1 covers 8 bases. CDR3 length equals 13 residues. The V segment lost 5 bases and the J segment 7 bases; nucleotides outside the gene matches: 6. CDR1 and CDR2 (germline): SGHNT, YENEEA. This CDR3 reads CASSQDRGRGYTF. CDR3 bases: TGTGCCAGCAGCCAAGACAGGGGACGTGGCTACACCTTC. The full variable domain, completed using reference TRBV11-3 and TRBJ1-2, is EAGVVQSPRYKIIEKKQPVAFWCNPISGHNTLYWYLQNLGQGPELLIRYENEEAVDDSQLPKDRFSAERLKGVDSTLKIQPAELGDSAVYLCASSQDRGRGYTFGSGTRLTVV.

The CDR3 region has the DNA TGTGCCAGCAGTTTCTCAGGGGCTGAAGCTTTCTTT. It codes for CASSFSGAEAFF. The chain recombines TRBV12-3 or TRBV12-4 with TRBJ1-1, with TRBD1 as a possible D gene (6 bases). V was shortened by 3 bases and J by 6 bases, with 8 bases between the two germline ends. CDR3 length equals 12 residues.

V usage is TRBV6-5 and J usage is TRBJ1-1, with D perhaps TRBD1 (6 bases). This CDR3 has 13 residues. V shed 6 bases and J shed 0 bases, with 8 bases lying between them. Germline V gene data show CDR1 as MNHEY and CDR2 as SVGAGI. The CDR3 loop reads CASSHRVNTEAFF. The DNA of the CDR3 is TGTGCCAGCAGCCACAGGGTGAACACTGAAGCTTTCTTT.

V is TRBV16 and J is TRBJ2-2; D unclear. In germline, CDR1 is KGHSY, CDR2 FQNENV. This CDR3 comprises 13 residues. V was pared by 7 bases and J by 5 bases, with 11 bases between. The chain's CDR3 is CASTPRETGELFF. The CDR3, as DNA: TGTGCCAGCACCCCAAGAGAGACCGGGGAGCTGTTTTTT.